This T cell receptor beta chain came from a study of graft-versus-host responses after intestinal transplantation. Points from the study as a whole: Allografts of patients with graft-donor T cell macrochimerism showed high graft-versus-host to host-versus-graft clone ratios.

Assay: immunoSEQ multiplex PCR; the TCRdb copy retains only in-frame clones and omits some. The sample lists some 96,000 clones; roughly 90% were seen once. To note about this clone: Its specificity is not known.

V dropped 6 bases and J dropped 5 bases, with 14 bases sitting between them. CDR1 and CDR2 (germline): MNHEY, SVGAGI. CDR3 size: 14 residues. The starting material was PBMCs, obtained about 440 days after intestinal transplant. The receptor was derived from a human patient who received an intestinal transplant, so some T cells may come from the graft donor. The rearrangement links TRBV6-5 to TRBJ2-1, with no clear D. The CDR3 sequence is CASRRLYSDNEQFF. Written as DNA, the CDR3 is TGTGCCAGCAGACGCCTTTATTCCGACAATGAGCAGTTCTTC.